This T cell receptor beta chain was found in a study of blood T cell repertoires in COVID-19. This clone was recorded once. Original handling: Amplified reference gene primers provided the basis for estimating nucleated cell counts. The table came from immunoSEQ multiplex PCR; TCRdb's copy has only in-frame clones and leaves some out. The DNA was the basis for D and trimming; V, J and clone size are from that table. Seen here are nearly 400,000 clones, roughly 90% observed once, and the top ten hold around 1.7%. Cohort 3 recovery required two negative PCRs, clearance, or symptom resolution. V was cut by 1 base and J by 5 bases, with 6 bases left in between. This CDR3 spans 13 amino acids. Per germline, CDR1 SEHNR and CDR2 FQNEAQ (reference sequence).

V is TRBV7-9 and J is TRBJ2-1; D uncertain. Sample: PBMCs or T cells enriched from blood (not recorded which). The receptor was derived from a young woman who had recovered from COVID-19. The CDR3 region is CASSLVRNNEQFF. The CDR3 DNA sequence: TGTGCCAGCAGCTTAGTGAGGAACAATGAGCAGTTCTTC. The full variable domain, its missing parts supplied by reference TRBV7-9 and TRBJ2-1, is DTGVSQNPRHKITKRGQNVTFRCDPISEHNRLYWYRQTLGQGPEFLTYFQNEAQLEKSRLLSDRFSAERPKGSFSTLEIQRTEQGDSAMYLCASSLVRNNEQFFGPGTRLTVL.